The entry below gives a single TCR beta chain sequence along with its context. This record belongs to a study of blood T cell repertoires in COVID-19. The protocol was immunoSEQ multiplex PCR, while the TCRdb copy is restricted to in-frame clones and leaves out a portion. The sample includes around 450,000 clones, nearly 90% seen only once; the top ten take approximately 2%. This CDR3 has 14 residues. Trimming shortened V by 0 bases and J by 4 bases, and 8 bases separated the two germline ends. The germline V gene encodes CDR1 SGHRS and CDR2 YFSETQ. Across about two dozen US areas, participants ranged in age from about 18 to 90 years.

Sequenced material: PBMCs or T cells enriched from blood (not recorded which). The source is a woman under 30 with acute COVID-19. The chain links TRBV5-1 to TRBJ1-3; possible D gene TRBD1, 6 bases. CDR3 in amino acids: CASSLEGGGNTIYF. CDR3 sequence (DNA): TGCGCCAGCAGCTTGGAAGGGGGAGGAAACACCATATATTTT.